This section outlines one T cell receptor (beta chain) sequence together with its context. Its antigen is undetermined. This sample was included in a study of T cell repertoires in cytomegalovirus infection. In the study overall: From public TCR beta signatures came an indication of both CMV infection and matching HLA type.

TCRdb ran MiXCR on the reads and lists one entry per CDR3 protein. Of about 400,000 distinct CDR3 sequences listed, approximately 18% were seen once; the top ten hold approximately 10%. The study's findings and limits: Dominating the ex vivo response were TCR beta clonotypes that were CMV-specific and HLA-C-restricted.

The CDR3 is 17 amino acids. Germline loops: CDR1 SGHVS, CDR2 FQNEAQ. Unmatched junction bases numbered 8, after V lost 1 base and J lost 6 bases. The source is a human donor in good health (CMV status not recorded). Some clones in this sample may be carry-over from other donors' samples. The chain uses TRBV7-8 and TRBJ2-3, with 12 bases lining up with TRBD2. Sequenced: PBMCs. CDR3 sequence reads: CASSLVASGRAGDTQYF. As DNA, the CDR3 is TGTGCCAGCAGCTTAGTTGCTAGCGGGAGGGCCGGGGATACGCAGTATTTT.